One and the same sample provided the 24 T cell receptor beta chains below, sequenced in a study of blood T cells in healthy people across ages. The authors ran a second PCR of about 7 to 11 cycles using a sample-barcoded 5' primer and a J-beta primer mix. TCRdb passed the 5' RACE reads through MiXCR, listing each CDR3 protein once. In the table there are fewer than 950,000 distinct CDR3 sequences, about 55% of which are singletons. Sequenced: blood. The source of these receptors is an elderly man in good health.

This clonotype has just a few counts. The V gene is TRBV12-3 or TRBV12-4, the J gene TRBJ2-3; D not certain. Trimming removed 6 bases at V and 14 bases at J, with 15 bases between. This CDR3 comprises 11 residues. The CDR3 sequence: CASSTAGGAYF. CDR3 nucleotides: TGTGCCAGCAGCACAGCCGGTGGCGCGTATTTT.

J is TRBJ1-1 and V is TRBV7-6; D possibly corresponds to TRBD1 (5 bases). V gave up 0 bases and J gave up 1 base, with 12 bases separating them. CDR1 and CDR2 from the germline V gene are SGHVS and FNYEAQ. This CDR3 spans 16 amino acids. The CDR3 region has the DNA TGTGCCAGCAGCTTAGCGAGGGGAGTGAGGAACACTGAAGCTTTCTTT. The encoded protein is CASSLARGVRNTEAFF.

The CDR3 DNA sequence: TGTGCCAGCAGTAACGATCTTCGGCAGGGCGGTCAGCCCCAGCATTTT. Encoded protein: CASSNDLRQGGQPQHF. The chain couples TRBV2 to TRBJ1-5; the D gene is possibly TRBD1 (5 bases). The CDR3 has 16 amino acids. V lost 5 bases, J lost 6 bases, and 20 bases lay in between. Germline loops: CDR1 SNHLY, CDR2 FYNNEI.

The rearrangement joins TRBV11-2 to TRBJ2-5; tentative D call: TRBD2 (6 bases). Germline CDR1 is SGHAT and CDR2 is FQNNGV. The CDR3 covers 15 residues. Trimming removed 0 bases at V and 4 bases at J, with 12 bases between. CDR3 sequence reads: CASSLDGVGGETQYF. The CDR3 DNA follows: TGTGCCAGCAGCTTAGATGGGGTGGGGGGAGAGACCCAGTACTTC.

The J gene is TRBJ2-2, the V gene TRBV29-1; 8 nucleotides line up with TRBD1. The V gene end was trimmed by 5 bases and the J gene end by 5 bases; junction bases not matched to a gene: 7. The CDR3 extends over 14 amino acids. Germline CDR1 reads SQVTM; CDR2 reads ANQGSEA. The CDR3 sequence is CSVRHRGKTGELFF. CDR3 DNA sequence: TGCAGCGTTCGACACAGGGGGAAAACCGGGGAGCTGTTTTTT.

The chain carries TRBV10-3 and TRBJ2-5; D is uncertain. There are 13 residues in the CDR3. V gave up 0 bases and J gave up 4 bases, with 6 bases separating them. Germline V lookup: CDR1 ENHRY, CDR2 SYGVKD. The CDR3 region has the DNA TGTGCCATCAGTGAGTCTGGCCTAGAGACCCAGTACTTC. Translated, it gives CAISESGLETQYF.

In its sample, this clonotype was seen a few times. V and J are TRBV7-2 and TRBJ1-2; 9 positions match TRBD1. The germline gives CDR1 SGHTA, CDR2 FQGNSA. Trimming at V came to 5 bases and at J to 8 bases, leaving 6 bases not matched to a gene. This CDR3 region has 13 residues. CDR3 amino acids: CASSPLDRGGYTF. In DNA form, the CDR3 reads TGTGCCAGCAGCCCTCTGGACAGGGGAGGCTACACCTTC.

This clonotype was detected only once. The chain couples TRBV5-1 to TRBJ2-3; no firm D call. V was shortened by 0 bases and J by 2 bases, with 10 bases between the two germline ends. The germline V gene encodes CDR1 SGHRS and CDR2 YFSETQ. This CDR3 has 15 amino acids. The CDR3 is CASSLGGSNTDTQYF. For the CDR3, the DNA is TGCGCCAGCAGCTTGGGCGGTAGTAACACAGATACGCAGTATTTT.

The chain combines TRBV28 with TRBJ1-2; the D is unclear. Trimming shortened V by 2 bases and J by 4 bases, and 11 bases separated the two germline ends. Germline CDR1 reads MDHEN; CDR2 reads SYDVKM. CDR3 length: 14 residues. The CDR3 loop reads CASSLTYRVYGYTF. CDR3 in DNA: TGTGCCAGCAGTTTAACATACCGGGTCTATGGCTACACCTTC.

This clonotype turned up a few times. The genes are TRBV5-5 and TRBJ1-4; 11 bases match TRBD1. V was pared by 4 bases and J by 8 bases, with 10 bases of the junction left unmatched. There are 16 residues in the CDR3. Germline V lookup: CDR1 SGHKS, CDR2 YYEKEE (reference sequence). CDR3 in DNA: TGTGCCAGCAGCCTGCTCCCCGGGACAGGGGGGGAAAAACTGTTTTTT. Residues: CASSLLPGTGGEKLFF. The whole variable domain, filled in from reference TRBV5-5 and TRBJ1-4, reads DAGVTQSPTHLIKTRGQQVTLRCSPISGHKSVSWYQQVLGQGPQFIFQYYEKEERGRGNFPDRFSARQFPNYSSELNVNALLLGDSALYLCASSLLPGTGGEKLFFGSGTQLSVL.

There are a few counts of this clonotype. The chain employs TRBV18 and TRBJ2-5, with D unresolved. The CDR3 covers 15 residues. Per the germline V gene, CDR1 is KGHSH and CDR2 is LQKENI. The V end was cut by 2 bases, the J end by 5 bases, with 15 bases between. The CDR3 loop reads CASSPSGSRSETQYF. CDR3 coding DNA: TGTGCCAGCTCACCATCGGGCTCAAGGTCGGAGACCCAGTACTTC.

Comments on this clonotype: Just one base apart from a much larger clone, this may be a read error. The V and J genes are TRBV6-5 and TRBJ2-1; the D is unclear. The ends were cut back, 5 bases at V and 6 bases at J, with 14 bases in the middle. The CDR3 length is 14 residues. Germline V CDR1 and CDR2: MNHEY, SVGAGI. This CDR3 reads CASSDELSTNEQFF. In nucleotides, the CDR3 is TGTGCCAGCAGTGACGAGTTATCGACCAATGAGCAGTTCTTC.

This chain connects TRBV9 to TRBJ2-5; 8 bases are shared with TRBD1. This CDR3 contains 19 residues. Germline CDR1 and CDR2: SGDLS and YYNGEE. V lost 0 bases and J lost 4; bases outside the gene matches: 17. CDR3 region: CASSVGTGWAAPKRETQYF. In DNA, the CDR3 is TGTGCCAGCAGCGTAGGGACAGGGTGGGCCGCTCCTAAGAGAGAGACCCAGTACTTC.

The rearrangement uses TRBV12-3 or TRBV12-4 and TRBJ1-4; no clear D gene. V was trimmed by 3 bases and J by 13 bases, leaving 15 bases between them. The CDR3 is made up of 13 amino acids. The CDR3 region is CASSFNPSGSLFF. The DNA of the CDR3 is TGTGCCAGCAGTTTTAACCCTTCCGGATCACTGTTTTTT.

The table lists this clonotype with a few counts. Here the CDR3 reads CASRQGRADYEQYF. CDR3 DNA sequence: TGTGCCAGCAGGCAGGGGAGGGCCGACTACGAGCAGTACTTC. The chain combines TRBV2 with TRBJ2-7; D is perhaps TRBD2 (7 bases). With 6 bases removed from V and 3 bases from J, the gap between germline ends came to 15 bases. The CDR3 is 14 amino acids. CDR1 is SNHLY, CDR2 FYNNEI, per germline.

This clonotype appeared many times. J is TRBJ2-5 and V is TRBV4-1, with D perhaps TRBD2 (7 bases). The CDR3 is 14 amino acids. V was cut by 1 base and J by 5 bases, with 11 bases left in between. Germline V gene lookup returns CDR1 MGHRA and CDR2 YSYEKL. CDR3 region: CASSQGGGFETQYF. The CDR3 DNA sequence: TGCGCCAGCAGCCAAGGGGGGGGCTTTGAGACCCAGTACTTC.

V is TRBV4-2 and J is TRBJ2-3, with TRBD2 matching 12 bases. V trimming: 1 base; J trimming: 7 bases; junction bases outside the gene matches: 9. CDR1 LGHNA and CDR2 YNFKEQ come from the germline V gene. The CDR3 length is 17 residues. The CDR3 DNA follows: TGTGCCAGCAGCCAAGTCACTAGCGGGAGGTTCCCCCATACGCAGTATTTT. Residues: CASSQVTSGRFPHTQYF.

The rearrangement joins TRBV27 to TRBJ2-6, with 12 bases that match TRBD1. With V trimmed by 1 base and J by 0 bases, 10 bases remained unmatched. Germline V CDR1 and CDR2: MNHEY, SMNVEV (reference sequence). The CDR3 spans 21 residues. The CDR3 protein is CASSLYGTGGRMGSGANVLTF. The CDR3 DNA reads TGTGCCAGCAGTTTATACGGGACAGGGGGCAGAATGGGCTCTGGGGCCAACGTCCTGACTTTC. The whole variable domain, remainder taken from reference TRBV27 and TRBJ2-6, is EAQVTQNPRYLITVTGKKLTVTCSQNMNHEYMSWYRQDPGLGLRQIYYSMNVEVTDKGDVPEGYKVSRKEKRNFPLILESPSPNQTSLYFCASSLYGTGGRMGSGANVLTFGAGSRLTVL.

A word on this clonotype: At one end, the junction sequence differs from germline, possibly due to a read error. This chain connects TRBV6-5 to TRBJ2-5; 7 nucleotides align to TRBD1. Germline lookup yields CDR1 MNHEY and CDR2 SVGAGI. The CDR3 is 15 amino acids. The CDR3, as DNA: TGTGCCAGTAGTTTTGAAATGACAGGGACAGAGACCCAGTACTTC. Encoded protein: CASSFEMTGTETQYF.

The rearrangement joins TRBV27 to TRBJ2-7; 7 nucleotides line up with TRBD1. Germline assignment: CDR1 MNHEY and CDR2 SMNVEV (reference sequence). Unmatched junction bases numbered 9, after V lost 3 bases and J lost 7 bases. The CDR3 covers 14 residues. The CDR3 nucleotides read TGTGCCAGCAGTTTGGGGGACAGTTGGAATGAGCAGTACTTC. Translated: CASSLGDSWNEQYF.

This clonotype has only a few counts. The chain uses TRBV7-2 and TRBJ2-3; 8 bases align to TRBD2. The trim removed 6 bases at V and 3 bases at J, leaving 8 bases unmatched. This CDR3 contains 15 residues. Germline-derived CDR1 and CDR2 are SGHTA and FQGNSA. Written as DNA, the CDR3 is TGTGCCAGCAGATTCAGCGGGAGCGCAACAGATACGCAGTATTTT. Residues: CASRFSGSATDTQYF.

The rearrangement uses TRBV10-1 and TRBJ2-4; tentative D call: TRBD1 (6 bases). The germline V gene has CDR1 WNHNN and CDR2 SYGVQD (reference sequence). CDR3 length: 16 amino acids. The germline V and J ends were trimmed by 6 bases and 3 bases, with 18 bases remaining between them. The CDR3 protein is CASSPTGYGDKNIQYF. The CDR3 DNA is TGCGCCAGCAGCCCAACAGGGTACGGGGACAAAAACATTCAGTACTTC.

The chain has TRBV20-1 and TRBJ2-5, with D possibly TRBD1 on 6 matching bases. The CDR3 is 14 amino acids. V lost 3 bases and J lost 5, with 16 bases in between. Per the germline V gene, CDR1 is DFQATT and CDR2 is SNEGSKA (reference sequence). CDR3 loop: CSASITGKGETQYF. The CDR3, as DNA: TGCAGTGCTAGTATCACAGGGAAGGGGGAGACCCAGTACTTC.

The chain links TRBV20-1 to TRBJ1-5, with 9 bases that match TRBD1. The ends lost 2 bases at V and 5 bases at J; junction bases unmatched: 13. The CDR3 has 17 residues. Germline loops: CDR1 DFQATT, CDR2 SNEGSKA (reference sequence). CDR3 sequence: CSARFLLPGQGDQPQHF. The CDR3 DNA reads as TGCAGTGCTAGATTTCTTCTACCGGGACAGGGAGATCAGCCCCAGCATTTT.